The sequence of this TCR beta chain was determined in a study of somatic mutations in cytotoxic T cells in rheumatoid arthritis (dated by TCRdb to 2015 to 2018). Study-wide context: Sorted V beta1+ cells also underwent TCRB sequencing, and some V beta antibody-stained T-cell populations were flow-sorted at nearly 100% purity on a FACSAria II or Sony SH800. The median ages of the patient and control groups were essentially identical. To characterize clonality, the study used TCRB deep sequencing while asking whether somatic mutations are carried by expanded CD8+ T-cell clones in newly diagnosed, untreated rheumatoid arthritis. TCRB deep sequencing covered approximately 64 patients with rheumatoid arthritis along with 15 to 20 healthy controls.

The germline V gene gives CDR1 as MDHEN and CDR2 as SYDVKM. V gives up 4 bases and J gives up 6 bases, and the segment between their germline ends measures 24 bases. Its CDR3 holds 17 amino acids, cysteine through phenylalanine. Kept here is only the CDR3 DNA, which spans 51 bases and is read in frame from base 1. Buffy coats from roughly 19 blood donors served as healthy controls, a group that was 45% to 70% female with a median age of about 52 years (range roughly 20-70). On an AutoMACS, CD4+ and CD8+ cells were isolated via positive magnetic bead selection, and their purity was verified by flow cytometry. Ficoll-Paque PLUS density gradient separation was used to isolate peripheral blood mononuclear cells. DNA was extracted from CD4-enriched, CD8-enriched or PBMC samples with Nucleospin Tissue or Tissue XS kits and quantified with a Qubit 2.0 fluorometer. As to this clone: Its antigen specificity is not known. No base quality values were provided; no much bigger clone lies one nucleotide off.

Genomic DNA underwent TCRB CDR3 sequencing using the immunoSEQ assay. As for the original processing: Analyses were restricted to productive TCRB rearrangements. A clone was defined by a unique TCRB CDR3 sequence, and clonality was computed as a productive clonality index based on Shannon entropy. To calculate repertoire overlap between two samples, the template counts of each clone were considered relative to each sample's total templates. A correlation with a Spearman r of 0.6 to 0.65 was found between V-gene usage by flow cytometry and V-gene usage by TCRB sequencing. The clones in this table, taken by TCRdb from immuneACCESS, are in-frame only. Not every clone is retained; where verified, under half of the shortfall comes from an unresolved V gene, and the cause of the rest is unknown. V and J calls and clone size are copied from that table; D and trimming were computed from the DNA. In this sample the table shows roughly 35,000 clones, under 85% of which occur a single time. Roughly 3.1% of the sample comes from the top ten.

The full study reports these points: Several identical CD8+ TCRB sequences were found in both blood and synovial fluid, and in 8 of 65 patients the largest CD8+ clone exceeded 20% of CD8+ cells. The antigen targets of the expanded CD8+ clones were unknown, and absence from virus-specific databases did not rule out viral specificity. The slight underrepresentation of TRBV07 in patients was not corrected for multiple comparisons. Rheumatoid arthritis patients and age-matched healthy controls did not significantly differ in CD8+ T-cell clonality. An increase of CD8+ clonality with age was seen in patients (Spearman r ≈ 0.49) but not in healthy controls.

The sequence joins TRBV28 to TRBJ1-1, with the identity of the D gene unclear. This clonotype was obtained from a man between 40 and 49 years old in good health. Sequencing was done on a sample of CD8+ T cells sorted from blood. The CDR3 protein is CASSSNFIPPNPPEAFF. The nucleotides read TGTGCCAGCAGTTCCAACTTTATACCGCCGAATCCCCCTGAAGCTTTCTTT.